Sequencing of this TCR beta chain was carried out in a study of cytomegalovirus exposure and HLA in healthy donors. Broader study findings: In a later analysis, parvovirus B19, influenza, CMV and Epstein-Barr virus appeared linked to several top co-occurrence clusters. Clonal expansion, a later analysis showed, was greater in HLA-associated TCR beta chains than in equally common others. The investigators catalogued 150 to 200 TCR beta chains as cytomegalovirus-associated.

Notes on this clone: Its antigen is not identified.

Both 60 Vbeta primers and 13 Jbeta primers went into the PCR. Sequencing was performed with immunoSEQ multiplex PCR; in TCRdb, only in-frame clones are kept and a portion is missing. Altogether more than 20,000 clones are present, 60% to 80% being singletons, with the ten largest covering approximately 5%. The CDR3 is 15 amino acids. V lost 4 bases, J lost 2 bases, and 12 bases lay in between. The germline gives CDR1 MNHNY, CDR2 SVGAGI (reference sequence). The sequence was obtained from a male donor in good health and CMV-seronegative. V and J are TRBV6-6 and TRBJ2-1; D is possibly TRBD2 (5 bases). The sample consisted of PBMCs. The CDR3 coding sequence is TGTGCCAGCAGTTTGGCGGGCCCCCCCTACAATGAGCAGTTCTTC. Amino acid sequence: CASSLAGPPYNEQFF.